These 2 T cell receptor beta chains were all obtained from the same sample, sequenced in a study of tumor-infiltrating lymphocytes in localized non-small cell lung cancer (dated by TCRdb to the early 2020s). Libraries were built with the immunoSEQ multiplex PCR assay. The clones in this table, taken by TCRdb from immuneACCESS, are in-frame only. Not every clone is retained; where verified, under half of the shortfall comes from an unresolved V gene, and the cause of the rest is unknown. The table for this sample lists 14,000 or so clones; around 70% of them were counted only once. The ten largest clones take up about 20% of the sample. The sequenced sample consisted of uninvolved lung tissue not adjacent to the tumor. Receptors originate from a human donor with non-small cell lung cancer.

This clone was seen a single time. The gene calls are TRBV19 and TRBJ2-5; D is perhaps TRBD2 (5 bases). This CDR3 contains 15 residues. From germline, CDR1 is LNHDA and CDR2 SQIVND (reference sequence). The germline V and J ends were trimmed by 5 bases and 5 bases, with 18 bases remaining between them. In DNA, the CDR3 is TGTGCCAGTAGTCAGGTTTCATCCCCGGGGGAGACCCAGTACTTC. Encoded protein: CASSQVSSPGETQYF.

V usage is TRBV5-1 and J usage is TRBJ1-2, with a possible D match to TRBD1 (5 bases). This CDR3 is built from 13 residues. Germline V gives CDR1 SGHRS, CDR2 YFSETQ. Trimming stripped 4 bases from V and 13 bases from J, with 20 bases between. The CDR3 coding sequence is TGCGCCAGCAGCAGGGACTCGTTTGGGTACAGCACCTTC. Translated: CASSRDSFGYSTF. The complete variable domain, with remaining parts taken from reference TRBV5-1 and TRBJ1-2, reads KAGVTQTPRYLIKTRGQQVTLSCSPISGHRSVSWYQQTPGQGLQFLFEYFSETQRNKGNFPGRFSGRQFSNSRSEMNVSTLELGDSALYLCASSRDSFGYSTFGSGTRLTVV.